This is a list of T cell receptor beta chains from one sample in a study of follicular helper T cells after annual influenza vaccination. The data were produced by immunoSEQ multiplex PCR, yet TCRdb's version contains in-frame clones alone and is incomplete. The sample has just over 8,500 clones; more than 80% are singletons. Here the sequenced sample was CXCR5+ CD38- circulating T follicular helper cells from blood, taken 7 days after influenza vaccination. These receptors all stem from an adult who received the influenza vaccine. Each CDR3 is given with its conserved first and last residue. A D gene is named only where the DNA matches it firmly. Clone size is not always given. Where it is, it says once, few, many or a class for expanded clones.

TGTGCCAGCAGCCTCCAAACGGGTGAGACCCAGTACTTC	CASSLQTGETQYF	13	TRBV6-1	NA	TRBJ2-5	NA
TGTGCCAGTTCACTAGCCGGTAACTCTGGAAACACCATATATTTT	CASSLAGNSGNTIYF	15	TRBV6-5	NA	TRBJ1-3	NA
TGCGCCAGCAGTGAGGAGGGTCTCACCGGGGAGCTGTTTTTT	CASSEEGLTGELFF	14	TRBV10-1	NA	TRBJ2-2	NA
TGTGCCAGCAGGGGCAGCGCGAACACCGGGGAGCTGTTTTTT	CASRGSANTGELFF	14	TRBV7-3	NA	TRBJ2-2	NA
TGTGCCAGCAGTGAGTTAGCTGGAAACACCATATATTTT	CASSELAGNTIYF	13	TRBV25-1	NA	TRBJ1-3	NA
TGTGCCAGCAGTTTCCAGGGTCGGGAAAAACTGTTTTTT	CASSFQGREKLFF	13	TRBV28	NA	TRBJ1-4	NA
TGTGCCAGCACTGACAGGTTCTCCTACGAGCAGTACTTC	CASTDRFSYEQYF	13	TRBV5-6	NA	TRBJ2-7	NA
TGCGCCAGCAGCTCGACAGGGAGGGAAAACACCATATATTTT	CASSSTGRENTIYF	14	TRBV5-1	NA	TRBJ1-3	TRBD1
TGTGCCAGCAGCGTAGGGTCCACAGGGGGGAACACTGAAGCTTTCTTT	CASSVGSTGGNTEAFF	16	TRBV9	NA	TRBJ1-1	TRBD1
TGTGCCAGCAGCCCCCGTTCGACCGGGACAGGGGAATACGAGCAGTACTTC	CASSPRSTGTGEYEQYF	17	TRBV7-9	few	TRBJ2-7	TRBD1
TGTGCCAGCAGGCAGCGGTCCTACGAGCAGTACTTC	CASRQRSYEQYF	12	TRBV2	few	TRBJ2-7	NA
TGTGCCAGCAGCGCGCAGAGCGAAGCTTTCTTT	CASSAQSEAFF	11	TRBV7-2	NA	TRBJ1-1	NA
TGTGCCAGCAGCTCGCAGCACACCGGGGAGCTGTTTTTT	CASSSQHTGELFF	13	TRBV11-2	NA	TRBJ2-2	NA
TGCGCCAGCAGCTTGGATAGCGGGTCCTACAATGAGCAGTTCTTC	CASSLDSGSYNEQFF	15	TRBV5-1	NA	TRBJ2-1	TRBD2
TGTGCCAGCAGCCAAGATAGGCAGGATAACAATGAGCAGTTCTTC	CASSQDRQDNNEQFF	15	TRBV4-2	NA	TRBJ2-1	NA
TGTGCCAGCAGTATTAACAGGGGGCGTCACGGCTACACCTTC	CASSINRGRHGYTF	14	TRBV6-5	NA	TRBJ1-2	TRBD1
TGTGCCACCGGGGGGCAGGGGGCCTCTGGAAACACCATATATTTT	CATGGQGASGNTIYF	15	TRBV19	NA	TRBJ1-3	TRBD1
TGTGCCTGGAGTGTGAGGGAGGCTCAGCCCCAGCATTTT	CAWSVREAQPQHF	13	TRBV30	NA	TRBJ1-5	NA
TGCGCCAGCAGCTCCGGGACTAGCCGAGATACGCAGTATTTT	CASSSGTSRDTQYF	14	TRBV5-1	NA	TRBJ2-3	TRBD2
TGTGCCAGCAGTTTAGGGGGTCTCTATGAGCAGTTCTTC	CASSLGGLYEQFF	13	TRBV28	NA	TRBJ2-1	NA
TGTGCCATCAAAAAGACTAGCGGGGGGGCCGGGGAGCTGTTTTTT	CAIKKTSGGAGELFF	15	TRBV10-3	NA	TRBJ2-2	TRBD2
TGTGCCAGCAGTTTACCTCCCGACGGAACTTCTGGAAACACCATATATTTT	CASSLPPDGTSGNTIYF	17	TRBV28	NA	TRBJ1-3	NA
TGTGCCAGCAGCTTAGATCTGACTAGTTCTTCCGAGCAGTACTTC	CASSLDLTSSSEQYF	15	TRBV11-2	once	TRBJ2-7	NA
TGTGCCAGCAGTTACTATACAGGGGACTCTGGAAACACCATATATTTT	CASSYYTGDSGNTIYF	16	TRBV6-6	NA	TRBJ1-3	TRBD1
TGTGCCTGGAGTAACGTGGACAGGGGGCTTTTCAATGAGCAGTTCTTC	CAWSNVDRGLFNEQFF	16	TRBV30	NA	TRBJ2-1	TRBD1
TGTGCCAGCAGTGGTGGACAGGGTATCGAAAAACTGTTTTTT	CASSGGQGIEKLFF	14	TRBV2	NA	TRBJ1-4	TRBD1
TGTGCCACCCAACCCCGTGCGGGGCGGAACACTGAAGCTTTCTTT	CATQPRAGRNTEAFF	15	TRBV11-1	once	TRBJ1-1	NA
TGTGCCAGCAGCCCCCTATCGGGGAACTCCTACAATGAGCAGTTCTTC	CASSPLSGNSYNEQFF	16	TRBV5-6	NA	TRBJ2-1	NA
TGTGCCAGCAGCTCCCCGAGACTAGCGGGAGGGAAAAATGAGCAGTTCTTC	CASSSPRLAGGKNEQFF	17	TRBV7-8	NA	TRBJ2-1	TRBD2
TGTGCCAGCTCACAGCGGGCGGTTAACACCGGGGAGCTGTTTTTT	CASSQRAVNTGELFF	15	TRBV18	NA	TRBJ2-2	NA
TGTGCCAGCAGCTTAGCGGGGCCACAAGAGACCCAGTACTTC	CASSLAGPQETQYF	14	TRBV5-4	NA	TRBJ2-5	TRBD2
TGTGCCAGCAGTTACAGTCAGGGGGTTGCCAAAAACATTCAGTACTTC	CASSYSQGVAKNIQYF	16	TRBV6-5	NA	TRBJ2-4	TRBD1
TGTGCCAGCAGTCTACAGGGTGATCAGCCCCAGCATTTT	CASSLQGDQPQHF	13	TRBV6-1	NA	TRBJ1-5	NA